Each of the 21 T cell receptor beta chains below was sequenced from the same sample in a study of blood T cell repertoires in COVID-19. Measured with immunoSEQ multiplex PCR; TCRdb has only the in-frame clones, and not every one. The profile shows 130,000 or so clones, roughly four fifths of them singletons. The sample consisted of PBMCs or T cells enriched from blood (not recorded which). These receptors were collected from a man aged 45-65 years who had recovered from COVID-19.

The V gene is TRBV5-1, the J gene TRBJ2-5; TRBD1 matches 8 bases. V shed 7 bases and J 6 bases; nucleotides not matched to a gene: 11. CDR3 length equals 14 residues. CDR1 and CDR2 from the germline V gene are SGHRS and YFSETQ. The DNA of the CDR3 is TGCGCCAGCGGAAGTGACAGGGGTATGAAGACCCAGTACTTC. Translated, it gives CASGSDRGMKTQYF.

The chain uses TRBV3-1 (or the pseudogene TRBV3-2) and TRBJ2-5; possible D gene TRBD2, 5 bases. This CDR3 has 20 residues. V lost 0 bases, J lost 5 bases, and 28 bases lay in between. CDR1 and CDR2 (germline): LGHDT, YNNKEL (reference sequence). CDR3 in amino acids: CASSQEGGGGAMRCKETQYF. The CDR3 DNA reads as TGTGCCAGCAGCCAAGAAGGAGGAGGCGGCGCAATGCGCTGCAAGGAGACCCAGTACTTC.

Here the CDR3 DNA reads TGTGCCAGCCGCGGGGGGGACTCACCCCTCCACTTT. Translation: CASRGGDSPLHF. V and J are TRBV3-1 (or the pseudogene TRBV3-2) and TRBJ1-6, with D tentatively TRBD1 (5 bases). Trimming left V 8 bases short and J 10 bases short, with 12 bases between. The CDR3 is made up of 12 amino acids. Germline V gives CDR1 LGHDT, CDR2 YNNKEL (reference sequence).

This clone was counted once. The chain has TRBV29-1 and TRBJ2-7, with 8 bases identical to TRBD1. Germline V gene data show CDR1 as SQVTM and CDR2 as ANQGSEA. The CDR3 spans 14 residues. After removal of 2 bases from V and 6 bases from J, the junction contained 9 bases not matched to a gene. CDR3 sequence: CSVERQGQSGEQYF. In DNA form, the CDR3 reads TGCAGCGTTGAACGACAGGGGCAATCAGGCGAGCAGTACTTC.

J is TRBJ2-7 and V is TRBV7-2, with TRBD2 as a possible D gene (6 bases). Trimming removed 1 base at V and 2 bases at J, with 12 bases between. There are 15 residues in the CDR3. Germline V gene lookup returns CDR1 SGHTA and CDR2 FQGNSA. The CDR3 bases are TGTGCCAGCAGCTTAGACCCGGGGGAGGCCTACGAGCAGTACTTC. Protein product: CASSLDPGEAYEQYF.

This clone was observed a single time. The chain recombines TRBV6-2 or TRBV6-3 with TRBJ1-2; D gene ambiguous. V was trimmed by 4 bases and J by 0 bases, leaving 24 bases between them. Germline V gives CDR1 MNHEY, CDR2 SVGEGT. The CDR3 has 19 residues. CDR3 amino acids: CASSSSRALAVKSNYGYTF. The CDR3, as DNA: TGTGCCAGCAGTTCCTCCCGGGCCTTAGCGGTCAAATCTAACTATGGCTACACCTTC.

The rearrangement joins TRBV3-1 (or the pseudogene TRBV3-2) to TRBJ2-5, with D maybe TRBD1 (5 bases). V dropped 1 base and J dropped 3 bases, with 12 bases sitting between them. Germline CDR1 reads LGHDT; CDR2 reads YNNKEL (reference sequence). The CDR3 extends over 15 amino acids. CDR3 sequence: CASSQGATAKETQYF. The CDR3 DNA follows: TGTGCCAGCAGCCAAGGGGCGACAGCCAAAGAGACCCAGTACTTC.

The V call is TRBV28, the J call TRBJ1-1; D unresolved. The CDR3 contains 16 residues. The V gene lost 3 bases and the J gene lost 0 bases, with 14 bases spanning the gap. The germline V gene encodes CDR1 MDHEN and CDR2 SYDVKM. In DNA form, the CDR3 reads TGTGCCAGCAGTTTTCCCCTTACAGCTATGAACACTGAAGCTTTCTTT. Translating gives CASSFPLTAMNTEAFF.

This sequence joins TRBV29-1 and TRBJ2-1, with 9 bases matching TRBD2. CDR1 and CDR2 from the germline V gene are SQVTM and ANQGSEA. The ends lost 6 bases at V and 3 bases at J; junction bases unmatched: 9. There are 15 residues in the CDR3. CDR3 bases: TGCAGCGTCAAGCTAGCGGGGCCTAGCTACAATGAGCAGTTCTTC. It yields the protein CSVKLAGPSYNEQFF.

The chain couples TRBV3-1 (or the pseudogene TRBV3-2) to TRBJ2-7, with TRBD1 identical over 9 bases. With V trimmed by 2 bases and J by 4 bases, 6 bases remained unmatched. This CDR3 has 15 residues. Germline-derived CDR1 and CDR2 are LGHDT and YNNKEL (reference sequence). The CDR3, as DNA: TGTGCCAGCAGCCAAACTCCGGGACAGGGATACGAGCAGTACTTC. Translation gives CASSQTPGQGYEQYF.

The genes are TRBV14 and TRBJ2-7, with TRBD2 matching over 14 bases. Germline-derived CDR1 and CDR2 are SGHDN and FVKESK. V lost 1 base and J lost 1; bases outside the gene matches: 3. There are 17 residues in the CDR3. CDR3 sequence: CASSQGTSGGTSYEQYF. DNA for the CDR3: TGTGCCAGCAGCCAAGGGACTAGCGGGGGGACTTCCTACGAGCAGTACTTC.

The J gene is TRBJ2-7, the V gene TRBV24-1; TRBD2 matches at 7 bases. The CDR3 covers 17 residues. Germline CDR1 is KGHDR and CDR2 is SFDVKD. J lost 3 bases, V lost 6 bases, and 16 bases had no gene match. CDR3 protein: CATSPRLGSGAFYEQYF. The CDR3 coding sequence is TGTGCCACCAGTCCACGACTCGGAAGCGGGGCCTTCTACGAGCAGTACTTC.

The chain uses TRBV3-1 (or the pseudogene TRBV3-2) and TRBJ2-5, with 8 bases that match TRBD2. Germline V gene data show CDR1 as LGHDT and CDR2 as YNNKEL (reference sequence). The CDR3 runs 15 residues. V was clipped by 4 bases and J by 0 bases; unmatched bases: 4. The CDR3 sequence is CASSRGAGDQETQYF. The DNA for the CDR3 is TGTGCCAGCAGCCGCGGAGCGGGAGACCAAGAGACCCAGTACTTC.

This chain's CDR3 is CASSSRQETQYF. CDR3 nucleotides: TGCGCCAGCAGCTCCAGGCAAGAGACCCAGTACTTC. V gene TRBV5-1 combines with J gene TRBJ2-5; D gene ambiguous. In germline, CDR1 is SGHRS, CDR2 YFSETQ. This CDR3 spans 12 amino acids. V was pared by 3 bases and J by 2 bases, with 5 bases between.

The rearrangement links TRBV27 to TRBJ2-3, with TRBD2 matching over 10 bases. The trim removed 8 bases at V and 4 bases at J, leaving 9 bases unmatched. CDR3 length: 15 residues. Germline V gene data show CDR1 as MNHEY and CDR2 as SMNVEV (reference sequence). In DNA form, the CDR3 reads TGTGCCAGCGGTGGGGTAGCGGGGGGATCAGATACGCAGTATTTT. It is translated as CASGGVAGGSDTQYF.

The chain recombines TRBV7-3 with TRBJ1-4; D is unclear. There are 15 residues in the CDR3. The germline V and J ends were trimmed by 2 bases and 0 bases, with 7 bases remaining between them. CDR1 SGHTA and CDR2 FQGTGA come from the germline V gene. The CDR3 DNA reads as TGTGCCAGCAGCTTAGGCAGTACAACTAATGAAAAACTGTTTTTT. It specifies CASSLGSTTNEKLFF.

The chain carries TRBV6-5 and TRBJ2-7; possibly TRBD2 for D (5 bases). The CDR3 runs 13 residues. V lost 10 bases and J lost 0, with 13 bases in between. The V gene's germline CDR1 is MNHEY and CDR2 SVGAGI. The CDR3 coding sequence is TGTGCCAACCAGGACGGAGGCTCCTACGAGCAGTACTTC. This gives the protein CANQDGGSYEQYF.

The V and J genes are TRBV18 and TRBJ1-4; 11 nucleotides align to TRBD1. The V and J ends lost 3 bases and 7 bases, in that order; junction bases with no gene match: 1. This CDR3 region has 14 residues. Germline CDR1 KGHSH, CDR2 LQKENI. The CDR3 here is CASSPGTGGEKLFF. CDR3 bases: TGTGCCAGCTCACCCGGGACAGGGGGTGAAAAACTGTTTTTT.

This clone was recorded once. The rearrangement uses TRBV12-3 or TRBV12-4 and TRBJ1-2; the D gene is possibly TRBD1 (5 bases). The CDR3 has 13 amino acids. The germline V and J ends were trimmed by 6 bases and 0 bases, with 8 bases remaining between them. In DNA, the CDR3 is TGTGCCAGCAGCGGGGGAGCTAACTATGGCTACACCTTC. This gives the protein CASSGGANYGYTF.

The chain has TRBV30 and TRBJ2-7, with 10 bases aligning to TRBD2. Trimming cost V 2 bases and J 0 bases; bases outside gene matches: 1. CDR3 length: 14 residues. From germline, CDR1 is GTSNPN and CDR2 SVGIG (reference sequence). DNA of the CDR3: TGTGCCTGGAGTAGCGGGGGGGCCTCCTACGAGCAGTACTTC. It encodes CAWSSGGASYEQYF.

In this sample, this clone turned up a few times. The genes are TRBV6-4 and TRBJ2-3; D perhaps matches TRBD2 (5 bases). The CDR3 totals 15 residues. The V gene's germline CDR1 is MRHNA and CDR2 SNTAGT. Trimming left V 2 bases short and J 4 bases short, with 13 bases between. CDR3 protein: CASSDTAGHADTQYF. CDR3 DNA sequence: TGTGCCAGCAGTGACACGGCGGGCCATGCAGATACGCAGTATTTT.